This TCR beta chain is from a study of PD-L1 blockade in urothelial cancer. Measured with immunoSEQ multiplex PCR; TCRdb has only the in-frame clones, and not every one. The table shows about 100,000 clones, with over 80% occurring only once. The CDR3 totals 12 residues. The V gene's germline CDR1 is SGHDN and CDR2 FVKESK. V lost 5 bases and J 9 bases, leaving 13 bases between the germline ends. The V and J genes are TRBV14 and TRBJ2-5; D might be TRBD2 (5 bases). The clonotype was recovered from a woman older than 75 with urothelial cancer. This sample comprised PBMCs, obtained around atezolizumab (anti-PD-L1) treatment. The CDR3 DNA is TGTGCCAGCAGCAAGGACGCAGCGGCCCAGTACTTC. Its translation: CASSKDAAAQYF. The entire variable domain, with the rest obtained from reference TRBV14 and TRBJ2-5, is as follows: EAGVTQFPSHSVIEKGQTVTLRCDPISGHDNLYWYRRVMGKEIKFLLHFVKESKQDESGMPNNRFLAERTGGTYSTLKVQPAELEDSGVYFCASSKDAAAQYFGPGTRLLVL.